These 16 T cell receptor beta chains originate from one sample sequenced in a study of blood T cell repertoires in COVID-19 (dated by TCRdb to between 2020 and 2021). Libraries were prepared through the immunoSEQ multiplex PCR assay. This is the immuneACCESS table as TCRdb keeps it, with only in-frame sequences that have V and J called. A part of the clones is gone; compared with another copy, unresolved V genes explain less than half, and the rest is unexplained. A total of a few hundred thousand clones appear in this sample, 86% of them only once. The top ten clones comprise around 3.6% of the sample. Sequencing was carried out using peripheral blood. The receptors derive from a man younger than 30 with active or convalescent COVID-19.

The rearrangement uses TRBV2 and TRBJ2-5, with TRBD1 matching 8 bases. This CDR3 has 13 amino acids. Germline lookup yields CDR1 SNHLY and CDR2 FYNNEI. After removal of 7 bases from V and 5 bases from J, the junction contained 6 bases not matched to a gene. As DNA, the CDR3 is TGTGCCAGCACACCGCAGGGGGCTGAGACCCAGTACTTC. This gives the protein CASTPQGAETQYF.

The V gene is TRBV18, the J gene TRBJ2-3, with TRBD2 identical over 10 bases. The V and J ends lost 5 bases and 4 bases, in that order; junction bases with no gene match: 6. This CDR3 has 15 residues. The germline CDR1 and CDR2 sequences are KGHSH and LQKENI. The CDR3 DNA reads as TGTGCCAGCTCATTTTCTAGCGGGAGCTCAGATACGCAGTATTTT. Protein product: CASSFSSGSSDTQYF.

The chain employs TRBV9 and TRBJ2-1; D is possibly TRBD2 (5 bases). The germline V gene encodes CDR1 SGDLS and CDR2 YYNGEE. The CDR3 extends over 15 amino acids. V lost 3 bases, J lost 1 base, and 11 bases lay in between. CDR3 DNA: TGTGCCAGCAGCGCGTCTGAGGGTTCCTACAATGAGCAGTTCTTC. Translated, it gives CASSASEGSYNEQFF.

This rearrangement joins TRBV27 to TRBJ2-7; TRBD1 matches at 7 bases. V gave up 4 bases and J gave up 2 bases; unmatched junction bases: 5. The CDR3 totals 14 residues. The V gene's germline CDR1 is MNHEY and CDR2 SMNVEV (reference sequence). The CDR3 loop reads CASSSGTATYEQYF. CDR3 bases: TGTGCCAGCAGTTCCGGGACAGCCACCTACGAGCAGTACTTC.

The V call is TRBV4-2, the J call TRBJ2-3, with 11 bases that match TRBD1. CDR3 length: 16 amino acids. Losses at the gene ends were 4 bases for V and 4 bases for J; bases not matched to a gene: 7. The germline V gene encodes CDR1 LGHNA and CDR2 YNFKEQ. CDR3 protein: CASSPLGTGGPDTQYF. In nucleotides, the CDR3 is TGTGCCAGCAGCCCACTAGGGACAGGGGGTCCAGATACGCAGTATTTT.

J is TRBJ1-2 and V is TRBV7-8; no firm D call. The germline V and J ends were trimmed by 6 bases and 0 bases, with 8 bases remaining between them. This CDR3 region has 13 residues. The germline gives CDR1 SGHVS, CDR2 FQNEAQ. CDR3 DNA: TGTGCCAGCAGTCCAGTCCCTAACTATGGCTACACCTTC. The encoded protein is CASSPVPNYGYTF.

Here the CDR3 DNA reads TGTGCCAGTAGCCGGACAGGGGCCAACTATGGCTACACCTTC. Translation gives CASSRTGANYGYTF. The chain recombines TRBV19 with TRBJ1-2, with 9 bases matching TRBD1. V shed 6 bases, J shed 2 bases, and the junction held 4 bases outside the gene matches. This CDR3 region has 14 residues. Germline lookup yields CDR1 LNHDA and CDR2 SQIVND (reference sequence).

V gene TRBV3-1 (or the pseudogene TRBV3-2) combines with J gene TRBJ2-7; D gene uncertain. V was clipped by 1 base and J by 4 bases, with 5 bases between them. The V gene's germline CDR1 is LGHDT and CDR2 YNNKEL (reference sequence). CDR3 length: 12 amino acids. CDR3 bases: TGTGCCAGCAGCCAAGCCTCGTACGAGCAGTACTTC. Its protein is CASSQASYEQYF.

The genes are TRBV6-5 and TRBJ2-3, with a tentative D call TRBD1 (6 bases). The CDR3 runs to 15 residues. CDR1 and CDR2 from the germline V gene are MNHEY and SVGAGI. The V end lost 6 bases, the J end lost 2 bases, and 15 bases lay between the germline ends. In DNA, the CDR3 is TGTGCCAGCAGCCCCCGGGACACGCACACAGATACGCAGTATTTT. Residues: CASSPRDTHTDTQYF.

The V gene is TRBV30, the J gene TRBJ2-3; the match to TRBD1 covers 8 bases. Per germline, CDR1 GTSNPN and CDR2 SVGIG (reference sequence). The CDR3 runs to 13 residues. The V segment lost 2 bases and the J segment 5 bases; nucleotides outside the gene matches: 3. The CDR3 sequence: CAWSLTGEDTQYF. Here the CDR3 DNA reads TGTGCCTGGAGTTTGACAGGGGAAGATACGCAGTATTTT.

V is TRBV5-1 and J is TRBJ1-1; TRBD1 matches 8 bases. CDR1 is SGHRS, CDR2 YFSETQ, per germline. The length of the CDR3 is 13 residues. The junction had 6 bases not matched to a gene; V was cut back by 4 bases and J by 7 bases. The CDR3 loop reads CASSVQGDGEAFF. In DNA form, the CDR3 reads TGCGCCAGCAGCGTACAGGGGGATGGTGAAGCTTTCTTT.

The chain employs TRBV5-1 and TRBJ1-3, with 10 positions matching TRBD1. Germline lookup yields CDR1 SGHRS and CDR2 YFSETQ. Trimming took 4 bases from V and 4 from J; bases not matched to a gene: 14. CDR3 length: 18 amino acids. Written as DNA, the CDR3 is TGCGCCAGCAGCCTCGGGACAGGGGCTAGATTAGCCGGAAACACCATATATTTT. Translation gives CASSLGTGARLAGNTIYF.

The CDR3 region has the DNA TGTGCCACGCGCGACCACAGCCCCAATGAAAAACTGTTTTTT. It is translated as CATRDHSPNEKLFF. V is TRBV19 and J is TRBJ1-4, with D unclear. Germline V gene lookup returns CDR1 LNHDA and CDR2 SQIVND (reference sequence). CDR3 length: 14 amino acids. V lost 10 bases to trimming and J lost 5 bases, with 17 bases between them.

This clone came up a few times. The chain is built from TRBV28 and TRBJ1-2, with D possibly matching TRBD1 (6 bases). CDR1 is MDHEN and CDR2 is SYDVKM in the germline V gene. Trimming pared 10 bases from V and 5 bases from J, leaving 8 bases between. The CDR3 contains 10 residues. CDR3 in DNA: TGTGCCACCGGACAGTATGGCTACACCTTC. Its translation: CATGQYGYTF.

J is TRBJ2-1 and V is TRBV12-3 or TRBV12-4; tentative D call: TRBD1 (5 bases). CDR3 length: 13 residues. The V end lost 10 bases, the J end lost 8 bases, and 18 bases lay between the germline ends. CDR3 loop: CATEPSDRDEQFF. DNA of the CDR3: TGTGCCACCGAACCCTCAGACAGAGATGAGCAGTTCTTC.

The CDR3 nucleotides are TGTGCCAGCAGAGACCGACAGGGACAATTTGGCTACACCTTC. It specifies CASRDRQGQFGYTF. The J gene is TRBJ1-2, the V gene TRBV2; 7 bases fit TRBD1. The CDR3 sequence is 14 residues long. V was clipped by 6 bases and J by 7 bases; unmatched bases: 11. Germline CDR1 is SNHLY and CDR2 is FYNNEI.